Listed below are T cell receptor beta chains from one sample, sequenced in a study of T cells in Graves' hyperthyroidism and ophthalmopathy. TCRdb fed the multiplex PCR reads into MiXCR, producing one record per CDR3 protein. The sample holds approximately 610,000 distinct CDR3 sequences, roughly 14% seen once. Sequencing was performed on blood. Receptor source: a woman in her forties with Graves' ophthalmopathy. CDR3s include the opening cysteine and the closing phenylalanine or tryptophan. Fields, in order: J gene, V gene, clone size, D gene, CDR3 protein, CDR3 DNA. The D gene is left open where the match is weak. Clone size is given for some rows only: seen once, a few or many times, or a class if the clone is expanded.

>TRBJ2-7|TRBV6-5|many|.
CASSLLPHSVGTHEQYF
TGTGCCAGCAGTTTACTCCCCCACTCGGTAGGGACCCACGAGCAGTACTTC
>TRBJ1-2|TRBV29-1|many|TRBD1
CSAPQGDGYTF
TGCAGCGCCCCACAGGGGGATGGCTACACCTTC
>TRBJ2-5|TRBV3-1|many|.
CASSQDPGEQETQYF
TGTGCCAGCAGCCAAGATCCGGGGGAGCAAGAGACCCAGTACTTC
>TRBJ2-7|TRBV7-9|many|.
CASSLGGVGGEQYF
TGTGCCAGCAGCTTAGGCGGGGTCGGGGGCGAGCAGTACTTC
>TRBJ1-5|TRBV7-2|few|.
CASSLAESQTQHF
TGTGCCAGCAGCTTAGCGGAGTCTCAAACGCAGCATTTT
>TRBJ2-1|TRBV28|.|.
CASYYLFPSAYNEQFF
TGTGCCAGCTATTATTTATTTCCTAGCGCTTATAATGAGCAGTTCTTC
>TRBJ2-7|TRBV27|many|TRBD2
CASSLAGGPLYEQYF
TGTGCCAGCAGTTTAGCGGGAGGGCCTCTTTACGAGCAGTACTTC
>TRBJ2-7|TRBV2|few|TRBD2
CASDWPSGRVTDTYEQYF
TGTGCCAGCGATTGGCCTAGCGGGAGGGTAACGGATACCTACGAGCAGTACTTC
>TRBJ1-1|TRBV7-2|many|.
CASSQGVMNTEAFF
TGTGCCAGCAGTCAGGGAGTGATGAACACTGAAGCTTTCTTT
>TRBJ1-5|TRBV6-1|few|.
CASRETPNSNQPQHF
TGTGCCAGCAGGGAAACTCCAAATAGCAATCAGCCCCAGCATTTT
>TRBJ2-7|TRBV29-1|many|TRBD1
CSVGGKLLGTGETYEQYF
TGCAGCGTTGGGGGCAAGCTTCTTGGGACAGGCGAAACCTACGAGCAGTACTTC
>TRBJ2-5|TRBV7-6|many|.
CATRTGTEETQYF
TGTGCCACCCGAACAGGGACGGAAGAGACCCAGTACTTC
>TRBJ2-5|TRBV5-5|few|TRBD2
CASSLAFGTSGRETQYF
TGTGCCAGCAGCTTGGCCTTTGGGACTAGCGGGAGAGAGACCCAGTACTTC
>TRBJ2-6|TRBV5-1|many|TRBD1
CASSDRAGANVLTF
TGCGCCAGCAGCGACAGGGCTGGGGCCAACGTCCTGACTTTC
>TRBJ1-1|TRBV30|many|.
CAWSLVNTEAFF
TGTGCCTGGAGTCTCGTGAACACTGAAGCTTTCTTT
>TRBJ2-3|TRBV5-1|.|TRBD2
CASSAGGPTDTQYF
TGCGCCAGCAGCGCGGGAGGGCCGACAGATACGCAGTATTTT
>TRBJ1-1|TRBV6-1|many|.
CASSPPGEGAFF
TGTGCCAGCAGCCCCCCAGGCGAGGGAGCTTTCTTT
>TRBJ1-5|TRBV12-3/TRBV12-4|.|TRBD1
CASSLTGGGNQPQHF
TGTGCCAGCAGCCTCACAGGGGGGGGCAATCAGCCCCAGCATTTT
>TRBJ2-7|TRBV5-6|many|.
CASSLSGAYSYEQYF
TGTGCCAGCAGCCTAAGCGGAGCCTACTCCTACGAGCAGTACTTC
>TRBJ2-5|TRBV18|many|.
CASSPPGYQETQYF
TGTGCCAGCTCACCTCCAGGGTACCAAGAGACCCAGTACTTC
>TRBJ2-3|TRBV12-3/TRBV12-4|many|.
CASSPPADRKDTDTQYF
TGTGCCAGCAGTCCGCCGGCTGACAGGAAGGACACAGATACGCAGTATTTT
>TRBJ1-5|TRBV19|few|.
CASSYGGQPQHF
TGTGCCAGTAGTTACGGGGGCCAGCCCCAGCATTTT
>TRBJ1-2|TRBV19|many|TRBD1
CASSTTGEYYGYTF
TGTGCCAGTAGTACGACAGGGGAGTACTATGGCTACACCTTC
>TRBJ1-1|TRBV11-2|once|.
CASSFFREVDTEAFF
TGTGCCAGCAGCTTCTTCAGGGAAGTCGACACTGAAGCTTTCTTT
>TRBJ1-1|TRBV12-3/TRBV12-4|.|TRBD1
CASSFGTGYSTEAFF
TGTGCCAGCAGTTTCGGGACAGGGTACAGCACTGAAGCTTTCTTT
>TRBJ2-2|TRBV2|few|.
CASRGQQLRELFF
TGTGCCAGCAGAGGACAGCAGCTCCGGGAGCTGTTTTTT
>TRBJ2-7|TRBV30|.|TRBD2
CAWSGLAEGEQYF
TGTGCCTGGAGTGGACTAGCGGAAGGCGAGCAGTACTTC
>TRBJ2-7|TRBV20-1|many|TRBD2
CSARGSAGRGLYEQYF
TGCAGTGCTAGAGGCTCAGCGGGAAGGGGTCTCTACGAGCAGTACTTC
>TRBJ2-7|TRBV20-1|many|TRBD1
CSAPDRVPYEQYF
TGCAGTGCACCCGACAGGGTCCCGTACGAGCAGTACTTC
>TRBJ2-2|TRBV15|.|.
CATSKDTGELFF
TGTGCCACCAGCAAAGACACCGGGGAGCTGTTTTTT
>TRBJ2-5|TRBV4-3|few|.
CASSQDRDIQETQYF
TGCGCCAGCAGCCAAGATCGGGATATCCAAGAGACCCAGTACTTC
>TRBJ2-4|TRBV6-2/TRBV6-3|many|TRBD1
CASSYQGALAKNIQYF
TGTGCCAGCAGTTACCAGGGGGCACTAGCCAAAAACATTCAGTACTTC
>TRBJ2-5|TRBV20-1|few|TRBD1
CSALGQFQETQYF
TGCAGTGCGCTGGGACAGTTCCAAGAGACCCAGTACTTC
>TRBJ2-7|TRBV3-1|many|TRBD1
CANSQDGGQSYEQYF
TGTGCCAACAGCCAAGATGGGGGACAGTCCTACGAGCAGTACTTC
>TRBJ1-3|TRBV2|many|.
CASGGMPRPGNTIYF
TGTGCCAGCGGAGGCATGCCAAGACCTGGAAACACCATATATTTT
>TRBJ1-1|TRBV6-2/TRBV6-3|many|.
CASSRVFNTEAFF
TGTGCCAGCAGTAGGGTGTTTAACACTGAAGCTTTCTTT
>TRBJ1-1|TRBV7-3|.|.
CASSLTIGEDTEAFF
TGTGCCAGCAGCTTAACGATTGGAGAGGACACTGAAGCTTTCTTT
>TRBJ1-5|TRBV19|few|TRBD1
CASRSGGQGPRIWGNQPQHF
TGTGCCAGTAGATCAGGGGGGCAGGGCCCTCGAATTTGGGGCAATCAGCCCCAGCATTTT
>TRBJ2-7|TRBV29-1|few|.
CSVVAVSGDPYEQYF
TGCAGCGTTGTAGCGGTTTCAGGGGACCCCTACGAGCAGTACTTC
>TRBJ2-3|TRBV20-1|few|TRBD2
CSARGTSSGGPTDTQYF
TGCAGTGCTAGAGGCACTTCCTCGGGAGGCCCCACAGATACGCAGTATTTT
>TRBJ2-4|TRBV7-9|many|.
CASSLGQKNIQYF
TGTGCCAGCAGCCTGGGACAAAAAAACATTCAGTACTTC
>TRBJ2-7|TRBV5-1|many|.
CASKFSQDAYEQYF
TGCGCCAGCAAGTTCTCACAGGATGCCTACGAGCAGTACTTC
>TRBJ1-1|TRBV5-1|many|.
CASSLEGPEAFF
TGCGCCAGCAGCTTGGAAGGGCCTGAAGCTTTCTTT
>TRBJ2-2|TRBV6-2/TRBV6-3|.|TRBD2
CASSHPGGTGELFF
TGTGCCAGCAGTCACCCGGGAGGCACCGGGGAGCTGTTTTTT
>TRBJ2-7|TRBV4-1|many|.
CASSQATGFSYEQYF
TGCGCCAGCAGCCAAGCGACAGGATTCTCCTACGAGCAGTACTTC
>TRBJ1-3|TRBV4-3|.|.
CASSPKGGGSGNTIYF
TGCGCCAGCAGCCCCAAGGGGGGGGGTTCAGGAAACACCATATATTTT
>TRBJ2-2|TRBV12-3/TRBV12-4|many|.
CASSLSSEYTGELFF
TGTGCCAGCAGTTTATCTAGCGAGTACACCGGGGAGCTGTTTTTT
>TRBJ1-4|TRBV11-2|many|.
CASSLDLGGVGEKLFF
TGTGCCAGCAGCTTAGATCTTGGGGGGGTTGGGGAAAAACTGTTTTTT
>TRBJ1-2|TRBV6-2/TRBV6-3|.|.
CASTQLGWTNYGYTF
TGTGCCAGCACCCAACTGGGCTGGACCAACTATGGCTACACCTTC
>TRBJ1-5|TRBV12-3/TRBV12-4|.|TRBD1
CASRFNGQGYQPQHF
TGTGCCAGCAGGTTTAATGGACAGGGGTATCAGCCCCAGCATTTT
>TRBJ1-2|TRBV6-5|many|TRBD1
CASSLDRGDGYTF
TGTGCCAGCAGTCTCGACAGGGGTGATGGCTACACCTTC
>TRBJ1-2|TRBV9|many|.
CASSVDGRNYGYTF
TGTGCCAGCAGCGTAGACGGTCGAAACTATGGCTACACCTTC
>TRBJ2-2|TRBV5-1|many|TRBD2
CASSTYSREHGELFF
TGCGCCAGCAGCACTTACTCGCGGGAGCACGGGGAGCTGTTTTTT
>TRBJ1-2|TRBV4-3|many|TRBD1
CASSQDGRGDYGYTF
TGCGCCAGCAGCCAAGATGGCAGGGGGGACTATGGCTACACCTTC
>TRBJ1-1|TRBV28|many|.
CASSLTLLTEAFF
TGTGCCAGCAGTTTGACGCTACTTACTGAAGCTTTCTTT
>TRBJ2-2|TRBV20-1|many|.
CSARDPDRDTKNTGELFF
TGCAGTGCTAGAGATCCGGACCGGGACACGAAGAACACCGGGGAGCTGTTTTTT